This T cell receptor beta chain was observed in a study of T-cell reconstitution after alpha-beta-depleted transplantation in children. General observations from the study: Several hundred expanded graft clones reportedly were the source of alpha-beta T cells about two months after transplant. Certain patients had high TCRbeta diversity at day 60, and it came from recipient T cells and thymic progenitors that survived. Newly generated T cells supplied most T-cell counts and diversity one year post-transplant.

Germline CDR1 reads SGHNT; CDR2 reads YYREEE (reference sequence). The CDR3 has 13 amino acids. Trimming cost V 3 bases and J 5 bases, with 8 bases left between them. Unique molecular identifiers were incorporated during preparation of the TCRbeta library. TCRdb reanalysed the PCR reads using MiXCR and keeps one entry per CDR3 protein. The sample consists of 280,000 or so distinct CDR3 sequences, more than 9% of them appearing once. This clonotype has just a few counts. What it recognizes is unknown. This material consisted of peripheral blood, taken 180 days after TCRalphabeta/CD19-depleted stem cell transplant. The TCR was taken from a male patient under 10 years old who had a stem cell transplant for chronic granulomatous disease, so the T cells may come from the graft donor. The chain couples TRBV5-4 to TRBJ2-2; D perhaps matches TRBD2 (6 bases). CDR3 in amino acids: CASSWDLTGELFF. As DNA, the CDR3 is TGTGCCAGCAGCTGGGACTTGACCGGGGAGCTGTTTTTT. Filled out from reference TRBV5-4 and TRBJ2-2, the complete variable domain reads ETGVTQSPTHLIKTRGQQVTLRCSSQSGHNTVSWYQQALGQGPQFIFQYYREEENGRGNFPPRFSGLQFPNYSSELNVNALELDDSALYLCASSWDLTGELFFGEGSRLTVL.